The sequence of this T cell receptor beta chain was determined in a study of OX40 agonist ivuxolimab in advanced cancers. Study background: The eligibility criteria allowed prior anti-PD-1, anti-PD-L1 or anti-CTLA-4 therapy, and roughly 39% had some.

Study-wide points: There was clonal expansion of CD4+ and CD8+ blood T cells by week 6 at 0.1 to 3.0 mg/kg. CD4+ T cells averaged fewer expanded clones than CD8+ T cells.

As to this clone: Its target is not known.

Profiled with immunoSEQ multiplex PCR; TCRdb holds only in-frame clones, not every one. The sample carries some 65,000 clones, roughly 87% recorded once. Germline trimming cut 3 bases from V and 14 bases from J; bases unmatched to any gene: 8. Germline V lookup: CDR1 SEHNR, CDR2 FQNEAQ (reference sequence). The length of the CDR3 is 12 residues. The chain recombines TRBV7-9 with TRBJ2-3, with 7 nucleotides matching TRBD2. Source: CD4+ or CD8+ T cells sorted from blood, taken in a trial of the OX40 agonist ivuxolimab. The receptor's source is an adult with an advanced solid tumor such as melanoma, head and neck, liver or kidney cancer. CDR3 residues: CASSLLEGRGYF. The DNA of the CDR3 is TGTGCCAGCAGCTTGTTGGAGGGGAGGGGGTATTTT.